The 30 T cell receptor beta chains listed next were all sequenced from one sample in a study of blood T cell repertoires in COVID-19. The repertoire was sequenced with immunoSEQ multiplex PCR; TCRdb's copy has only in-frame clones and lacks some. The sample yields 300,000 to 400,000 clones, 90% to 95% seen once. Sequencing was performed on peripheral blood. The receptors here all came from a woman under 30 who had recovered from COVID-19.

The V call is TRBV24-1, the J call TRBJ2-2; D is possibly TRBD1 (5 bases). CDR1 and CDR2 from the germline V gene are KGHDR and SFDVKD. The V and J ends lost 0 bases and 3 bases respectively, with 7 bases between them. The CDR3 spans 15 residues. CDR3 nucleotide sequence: TGTGCCACCAGTGATTTGGCCAGGGACACCGGGGAGCTGTTTTTT. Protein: CATSDLARDTGELFF.

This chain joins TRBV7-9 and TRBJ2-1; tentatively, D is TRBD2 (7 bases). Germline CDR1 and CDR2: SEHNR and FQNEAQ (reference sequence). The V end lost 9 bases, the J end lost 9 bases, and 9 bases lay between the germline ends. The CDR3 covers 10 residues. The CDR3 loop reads CASAGAEQFF. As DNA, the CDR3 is TGTGCCAGTGCGGGGGCTGAGCAGTTCTTC. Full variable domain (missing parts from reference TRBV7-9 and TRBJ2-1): DTGVSQNPRHKITKRGQNVTFRCDPISEHNRLYWYRQTLGQGPEFLTYFQNEAQLEKSRLLSDRFSAERPKGSFSTLEIQRTEQGDSAMYLCASAGAEQFFGPGTRLTVL.

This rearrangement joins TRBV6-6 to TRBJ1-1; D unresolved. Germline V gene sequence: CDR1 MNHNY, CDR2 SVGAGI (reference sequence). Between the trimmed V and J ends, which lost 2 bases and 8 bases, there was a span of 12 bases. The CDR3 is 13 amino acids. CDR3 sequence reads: CASSYTTPEEAFF. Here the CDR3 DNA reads TGTGCCAGCAGTTACACAACCCCGGAGGAAGCTTTCTTT.

CDR3: CAIRLGLAASTDTQYF. The DNA for the CDR3 is TGTGCCATCAGATTGGGACTAGCGGCTAGCACAGATACGCAGTATTTT. The chain couples TRBV10-3 to TRBJ2-3, with 11 bases identical to TRBD2. Germline V gene lookup returns CDR1 ENHRY and CDR2 SYGVKD. The CDR3 is 16 amino acids. Germline trimming cut 6 bases from V and 0 bases from J; bases unmatched to any gene: 5.

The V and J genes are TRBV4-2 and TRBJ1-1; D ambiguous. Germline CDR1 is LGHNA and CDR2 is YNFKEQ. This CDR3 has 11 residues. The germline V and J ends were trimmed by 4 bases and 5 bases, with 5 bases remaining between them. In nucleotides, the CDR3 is TGTGCCAGCAGCCGGGAGACTGAAGCTTTCTTT. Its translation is CASSRETEAFF.

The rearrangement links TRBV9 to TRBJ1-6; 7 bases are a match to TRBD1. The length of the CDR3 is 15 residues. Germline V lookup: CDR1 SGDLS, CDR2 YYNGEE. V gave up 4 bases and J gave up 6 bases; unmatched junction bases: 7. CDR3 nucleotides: TGTGCCAGCAGCCGGGACAGAGGACTTAATTCACCCCTCCACTTT. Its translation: CASSRDRGLNSPLHF.

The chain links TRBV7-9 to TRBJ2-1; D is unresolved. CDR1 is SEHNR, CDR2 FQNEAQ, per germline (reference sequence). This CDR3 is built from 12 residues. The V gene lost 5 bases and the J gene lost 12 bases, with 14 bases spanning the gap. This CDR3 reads CASSHRSVWQFF. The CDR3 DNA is TGTGCCAGCAGCCACCGGTCGGTGTGGCAGTTCTTC.

The CDR3 loop reads CASSPYRGAKGDQPQHF. The CDR3 nucleotides read TGTGCCAGCAGTCCTTACCGGGGGGCTAAGGGGGATCAGCCCCAGCATTTT. This chain joins TRBV6-6 and TRBJ1-5; a weak D match, TRBD1 (6 bases). This CDR3 spans 17 amino acids. Germline assignment: CDR1 MNHNY and CDR2 SVGAGI (reference sequence). With 5 bases removed from V and 5 bases from J, the gap between germline ends came to 22 bases.

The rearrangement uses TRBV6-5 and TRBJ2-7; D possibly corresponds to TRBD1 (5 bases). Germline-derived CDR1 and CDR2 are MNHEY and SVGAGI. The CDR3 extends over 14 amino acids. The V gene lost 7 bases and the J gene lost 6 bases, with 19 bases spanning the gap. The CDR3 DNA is TGTGCCAGCACCCCAGGGTCTAGTCCATCCGAGCAGTACGTC. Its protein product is CASTPGSSPSEQYV.

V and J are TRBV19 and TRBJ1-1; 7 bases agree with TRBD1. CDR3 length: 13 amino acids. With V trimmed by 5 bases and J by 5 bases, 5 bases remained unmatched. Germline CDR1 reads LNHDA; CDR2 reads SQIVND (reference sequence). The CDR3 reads CASSGGGRTEAFF. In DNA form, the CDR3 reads TGTGCCAGTAGTGGAGGGGGCAGGACTGAAGCTTTCTTT.

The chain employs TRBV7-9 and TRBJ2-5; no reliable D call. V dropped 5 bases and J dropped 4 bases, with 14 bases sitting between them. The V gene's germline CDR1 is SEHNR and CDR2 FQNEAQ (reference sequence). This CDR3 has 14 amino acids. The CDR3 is CASSPLEPIETQYF. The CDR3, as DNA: TGTGCCAGCAGCCCCCTAGAACCGATAGAGACCCAGTACTTC.

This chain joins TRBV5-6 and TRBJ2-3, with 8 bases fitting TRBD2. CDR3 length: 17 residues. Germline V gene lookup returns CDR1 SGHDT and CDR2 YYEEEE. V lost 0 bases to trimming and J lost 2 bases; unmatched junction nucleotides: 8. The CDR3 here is CASSLERGGRITDTQYF. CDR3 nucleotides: TGTGCCAGCAGCTTGGAGCGGGGCGGGAGGATCACAGATACGCAGTATTTT.

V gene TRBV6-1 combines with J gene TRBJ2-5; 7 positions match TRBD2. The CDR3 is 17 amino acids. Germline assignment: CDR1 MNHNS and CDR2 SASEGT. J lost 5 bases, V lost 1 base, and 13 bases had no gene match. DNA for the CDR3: TGTGCCAGCAGTGAAGACGAAGGGAGGGCCGGTGGCGAGACCCAGTACTTC. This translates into CASSEDEGRAGGETQYF.

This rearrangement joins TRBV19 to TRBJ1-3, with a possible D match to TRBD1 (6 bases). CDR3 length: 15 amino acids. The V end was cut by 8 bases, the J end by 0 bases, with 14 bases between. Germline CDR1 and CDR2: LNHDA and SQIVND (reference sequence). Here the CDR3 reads CASARQAVSGNTIYF. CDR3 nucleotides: TGTGCCAGTGCCCGACAGGCCGTCTCTGGAAACACCATATATTTT.

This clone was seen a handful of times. The CDR3 protein is CASSQMASAYEKLFF. CDR3 nucleotide sequence: TGTGCCAGCAGCCAAATGGCCAGCGCCTATGAAAAACTGTTTTTT. The chain uses TRBV3-1 (or the pseudogene TRBV3-2) and TRBJ1-4; D gene ambiguous. V lost 2 bases and J 6 bases, leaving 13 bases between the germline ends. The CDR3 contains 15 residues. The germline V gene encodes CDR1 LGHDT and CDR2 YNNKEL (reference sequence).

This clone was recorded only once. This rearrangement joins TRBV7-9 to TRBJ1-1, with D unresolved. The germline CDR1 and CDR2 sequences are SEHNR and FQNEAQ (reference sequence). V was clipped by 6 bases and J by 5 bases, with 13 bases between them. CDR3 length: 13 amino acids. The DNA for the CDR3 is TGTGCCAGCAGTCCGAGGATTGGGACTGAAGCTTTCTTT. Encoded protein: CASSPRIGTEAFF.

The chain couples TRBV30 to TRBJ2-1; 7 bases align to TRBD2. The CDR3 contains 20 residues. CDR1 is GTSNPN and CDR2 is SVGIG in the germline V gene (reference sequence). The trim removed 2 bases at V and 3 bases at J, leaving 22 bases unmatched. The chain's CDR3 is CAWSPFGKSEASGYYNEQFF. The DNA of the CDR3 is TGTGCCTGGAGTCCGTTTGGTAAGTCCGAGGCTAGCGGATACTACAATGAGCAGTTCTTC.

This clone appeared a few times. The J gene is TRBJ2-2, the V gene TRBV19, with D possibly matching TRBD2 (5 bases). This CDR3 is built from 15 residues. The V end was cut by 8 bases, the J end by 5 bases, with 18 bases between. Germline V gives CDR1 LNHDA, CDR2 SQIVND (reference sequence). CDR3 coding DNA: TGTGCCAGTTCTAAACGGGATCTTAAGACCGGGGAGCTGTTTTTT. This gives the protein CASSKRDLKTGELFF. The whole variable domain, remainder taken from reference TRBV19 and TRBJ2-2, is DGGITQSPKYLFRKEGQNVTLSCEQNLNHDAMYWYRQDPGQGLRLIYYSQIVNDFQKGDIAEGYSVSREKKESFPLTVTSAQKNPTAFYLCASSKRDLKTGELFFGEGSRLTVL.

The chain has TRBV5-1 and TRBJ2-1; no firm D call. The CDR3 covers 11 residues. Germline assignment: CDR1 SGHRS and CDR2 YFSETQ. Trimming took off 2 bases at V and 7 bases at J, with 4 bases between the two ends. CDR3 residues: CASSFQNEQFF. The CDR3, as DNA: TGCGCCAGCAGCTTTCAGAATGAGCAGTTCTTC.

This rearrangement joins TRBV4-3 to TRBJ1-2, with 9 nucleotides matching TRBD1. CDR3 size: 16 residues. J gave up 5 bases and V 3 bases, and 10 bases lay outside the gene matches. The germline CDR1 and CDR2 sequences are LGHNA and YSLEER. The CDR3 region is CASSHAGTGTSYGYTF. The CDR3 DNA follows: TGCGCCAGCAGCCATGCCGGGACAGGGACAAGTTATGGCTACACCTTC.

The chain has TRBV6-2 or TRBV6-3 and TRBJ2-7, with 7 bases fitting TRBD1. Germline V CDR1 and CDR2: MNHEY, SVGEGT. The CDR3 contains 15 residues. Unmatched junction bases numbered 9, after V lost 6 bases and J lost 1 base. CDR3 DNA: TGTGCCAGCAGCAGGGGGACCGCTCCTTCCTACGAGCAGTACGTC. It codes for CASSRGTAPSYEQYV.

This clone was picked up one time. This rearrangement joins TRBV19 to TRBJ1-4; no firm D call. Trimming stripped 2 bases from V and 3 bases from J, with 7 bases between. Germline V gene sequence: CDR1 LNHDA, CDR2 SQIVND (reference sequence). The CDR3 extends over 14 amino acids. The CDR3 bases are TGTGCCAGTAGTATACGGCAGGCTAATGAAAAACTGTTTTTT. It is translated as CASSIRQANEKLFF.

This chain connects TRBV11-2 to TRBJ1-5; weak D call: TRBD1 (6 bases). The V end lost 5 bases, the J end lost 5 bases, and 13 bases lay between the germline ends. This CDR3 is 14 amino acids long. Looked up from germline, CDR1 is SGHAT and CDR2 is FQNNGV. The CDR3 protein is CASSLDRRHQPQHF. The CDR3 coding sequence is TGTGCCAGCAGCCTCGACAGGCGCCATCAGCCCCAGCATTTT. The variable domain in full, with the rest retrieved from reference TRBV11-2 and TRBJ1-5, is EAGVAQSPRYKIIEKRQSVAFWCNPISGHATLYWYQQILGQGPKLLIQFQNNGVVDDSQLPKDRFSAERLKGVDSTLKIQPAKLEDSAVYLCASSLDRRHQPQHFGDGTRLSIL.

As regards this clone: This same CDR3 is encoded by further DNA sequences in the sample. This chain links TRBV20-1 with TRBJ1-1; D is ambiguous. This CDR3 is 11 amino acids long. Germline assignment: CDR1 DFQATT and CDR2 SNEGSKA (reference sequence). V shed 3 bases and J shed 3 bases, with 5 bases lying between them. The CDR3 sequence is CSASRDTEAFF. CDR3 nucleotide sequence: TGCAGTGCTAGTCGGGACACTGAAGCTTTCTTT.

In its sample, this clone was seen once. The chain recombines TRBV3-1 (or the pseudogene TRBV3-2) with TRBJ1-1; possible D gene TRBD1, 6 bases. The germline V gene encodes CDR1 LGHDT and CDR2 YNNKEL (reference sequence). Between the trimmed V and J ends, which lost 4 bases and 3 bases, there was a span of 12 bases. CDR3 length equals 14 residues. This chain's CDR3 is CASSRRGGDTEAFF. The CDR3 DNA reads TGTGCCAGCAGCCGCCGGGGGGGCGACACTGAAGCTTTCTTT.

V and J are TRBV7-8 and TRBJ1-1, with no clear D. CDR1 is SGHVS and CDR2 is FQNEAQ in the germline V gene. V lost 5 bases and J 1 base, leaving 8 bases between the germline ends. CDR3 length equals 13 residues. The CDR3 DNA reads TGTGCCAGCAGCGTCCGGGAGAACACTGAAGCTTTCTTT. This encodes CASSVRENTEAFF.

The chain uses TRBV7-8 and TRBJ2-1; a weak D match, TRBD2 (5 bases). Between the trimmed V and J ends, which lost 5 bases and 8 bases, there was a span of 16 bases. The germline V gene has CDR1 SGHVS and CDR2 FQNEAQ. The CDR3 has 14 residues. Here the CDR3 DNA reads TGTGCCAGCAGCCGCCGGTACAGCGGCTATGAGCAGTTCTTC. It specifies CASSRRYSGYEQFF.

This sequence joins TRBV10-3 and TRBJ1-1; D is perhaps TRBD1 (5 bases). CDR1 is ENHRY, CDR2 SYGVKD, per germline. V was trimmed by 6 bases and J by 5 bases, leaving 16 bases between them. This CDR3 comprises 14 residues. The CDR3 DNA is TGTGCCATCAGCCGGGGGACCGGGAGGACTGAAGCTTTCTTT. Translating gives CAISRGTGRTEAFF.

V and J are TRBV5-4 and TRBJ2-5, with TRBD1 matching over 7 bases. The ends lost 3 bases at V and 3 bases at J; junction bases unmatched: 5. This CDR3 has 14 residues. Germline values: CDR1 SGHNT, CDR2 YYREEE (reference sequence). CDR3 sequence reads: CASSSQGVKETQYF. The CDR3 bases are TGTGCCAGCAGCTCCCAGGGGGTGAAAGAGACCCAGTACTTC.

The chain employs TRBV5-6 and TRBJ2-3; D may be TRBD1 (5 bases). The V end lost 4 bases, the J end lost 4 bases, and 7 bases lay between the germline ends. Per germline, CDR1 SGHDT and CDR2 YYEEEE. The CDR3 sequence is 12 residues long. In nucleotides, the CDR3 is TGTGCCAGCAGCCTAGGGGCAGATACGCAGTATTTT. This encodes CASSLGADTQYF. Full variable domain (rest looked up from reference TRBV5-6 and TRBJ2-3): DAGVTQSPTHLIKTRGQQVTLRCSPKSGHDTVSWYQQALGQGPQFIFQYYEEEERQRGNFPDRFSGHQFPNYSSELNVNALLLGDSALYLCASSLGADTQYFGPGTRLTVL.